A selection of T cell receptor beta chains follows, all from one sample in a study of cytomegalovirus exposure and HLA in healthy donors. Assay: immunoSEQ multiplex PCR; the TCRdb copy retains only in-frame clones and omits some. The data show roughly 120,000 clones, with 70% to 85% seen just once and 9.5% to 15% held by the top ten. The source material was PBMCs. Source of these receptors: a woman aged 40 to 50 in good health and CMV-seropositive. Both conserved end residues are part of each CDR3. D genes are given only for firm matches. Rows give clone size only sometimes, using once, few, many, or a class for an expanded clone.

v_gene	d_gene	abundance	j_gene	CDR3aa	CDR3nt
TRBV5-1	TRBD1	NA	TRBJ1-1	CASSLDPGTGGTTEAFF	TGCGCCAGCAGCTTGGACCCCGGGACAGGGGGAACCACTGAAGCTTTCTTT
TRBV14	NA	NA	TRBJ2-3	CASSQDILPGDTQYF	TGTGCCAGCAGCCAAGACATCCTTCCGGGAGATACGCAGTATTTT
TRBV28	TRBD2	NA	TRBJ2-7	CASSLYLAGGDEQYF	TGTGCCAGCAGTTTATACCTAGCGGGAGGGGACGAGCAGTACTTC
TRBV13	NA	NA	TRBJ2-1	CASSFRASYNEQFF	TGTGCCAGCAGCTTCAGGGCCTCCTACAATGAGCAGTTCTTC
TRBV5-5	TRBD1	once	TRBJ2-3	CASSLGTDTDTQYF	TGTGCCAGCAGCTTAGGGACAGATACAGATACGCAGTATTTT
TRBV6-1	TRBD1	NA	TRBJ2-3	CASSEATGKGTQYF	TGTGCCAGCAGTGAAGCGACAGGGAAAGGTACGCAGTATTTT
TRBV28	TRBD2	NA	TRBJ2-1	CASSATSGPYNEQFF	TGTGCCAGCAGTGCTACTAGCGGACCCTACAATGAGCAGTTCTTC
TRBV27	NA	NA	TRBJ1-2	CASSLYPSGGDGYTF	TGTGCCAGCAGTTTATACCCCTCGGGGGGGGATGGCTACACCTTC
TRBV13	TRBD1	NA	TRBJ1-2	CASSSWDSARGGYTF	TGTGCCAGCAGCTCGTGGGACAGTGCCCGGGGTGGCTACACCTTC
TRBV15	TRBD2	NA	TRBJ2-3	CATSRDAATSGRQGTDTQYF	TGTGCCACCAGCAGAGATGCGGCGACTAGCGGGAGGCAGGGCACAGATACGCAGTATTTT
TRBV28	NA	NA	TRBJ1-2	CASSLSSAQGYGYTF	TGTGCCAGCAGTTTATCTTCAGCACAGGGCTATGGCTACACCTTC
TRBV28	TRBD2	NA	TRBJ2-3	CASSLSGGGSAQYF	TGTGCCAGCAGTTTATCGGGTGGCGGGAGTGCGCAGTATTTT
TRBV6-5	TRBD2	NA	TRBJ2-3	CASSTWGGSTDTQYF	TGTGCCAGCAGTACCTGGGGGGGGAGCACAGATACGCAGTATTTT
TRBV9	TRBD2	NA	TRBJ2-3	CASSSSSGSVADTQYF	TGTGCCAGCAGCTCCTCTAGCGGGAGCGTGGCAGATACGCAGTATTTT
TRBV10-3	NA	NA	TRBJ2-1	CAISEGGARDEQFF	TGTGCCATCAGCGAGGGGGGGGCGAGGGATGAGCAGTTCTTC
TRBV5-4	NA	NA	TRBJ1-2	CASSPRGAANYGYTF	TGTGCCAGCAGCCCACGGGGGGCAGCTAACTATGGCTACACCTTC
TRBV28	NA	NA	TRBJ1-6	CASSTRDGSSYNSPLHF	TGTGCCAGCAGTACCCGGGACGGGAGCTCCTATAATTCACCCCTCCACTTT
TRBV5-4	NA	few	TRBJ2-1	CASSFLNEQFF	TGTGCCAGCAGCTTTTTAAATGAGCAGTTCTTC
TRBV5-4	TRBD1	NA	TRBJ2-7	CASSQSDRGSYEQYF	TGTGCCAGCAGCCAATCGGACAGGGGGTCCTACGAGCAGTACTTC
TRBV10-3	NA	NA	TRBJ2-2	CAISGEAVTGELFF	TGTGCCATCAGTGGGGAGGCCGTCACCGGGGAGCTGTTTTTT
TRBV6-5	TRBD1	NA	TRBJ1-2	CASGTGDGGYTF	TGTGCCAGCGGGACAGGGGATGGTGGCTACACCTTC
TRBV5-1	NA	few	TRBJ2-5	CASSLTSRIGETQYF	TGCGCCAGCAGCTTGACTAGCAGGATAGGAGAGACCCAGTACTTC
TRBV12-2	NA	few	TRBJ2-3	CASRLRGGRPGTDTQYF	TGTGCAAGTCGCCTTAGGGGGGGGCGTCCCGGCACAGATACGCAGTATTTT
TRBV11-2	TRBD2	NA	TRBJ2-1	CASSPMIAGEQFF	TGTGCCAGCAGCCCGATGATAGCGGGTGAGCAGTTCTTC
TRBV7-2	TRBD2	NA	TRBJ2-3	CASSSGLVPTDTQYF	TGTGCCAGCAGCTCCGGACTAGTGCCCACAGATACGCAGTATTTT
TRBV5-6	TRBD1	NA	TRBJ1-1	CASSPGGTGGTEAFF	TGTGCCAGCAGCCCAGGGGGAACGGGCGGCACTGAAGCTTTCTTT
TRBV2	NA	NA	TRBJ2-5	CASSRDNQETQYF	TGTGCCAGCAGCCGGGACAACCAAGAGACCCAGTACTTC
TRBV28	TRBD2	NA	TRBJ2-7	CASSFLDGGEQYF	TGTGCCAGCAGTTTCCTCGACGGGGGGGAGCAGTACTTC
TRBV20-1	NA	few	TRBJ2-3	CSARQVDTQYF	TGCAGTGCTAGACAGGTAGATACGCAGTATTTT
TRBV19	TRBD1	NA	TRBJ1-5	CASSRGGTGGNQPQHF	TGTGCCAGTAGTAGGGGAGGGACAGGGGGAAATCAGCCCCAGCATTTT
TRBV5-1	NA	NA	TRBJ1-1	CASSPWGSSNTEAFF	TGCGCCAGCAGCCCATGGGGCAGCTCGAACACTGAAGCTTTCTTT
TRBV2	TRBD1	NA	TRBJ2-4	CASTWGAVGTGGHF	TGTGCCAGCACTTGGGGTGCGGTGGGGACAGGGGGACACTTC
TRBV29-1	TRBD1	NA	TRBJ2-2	CSVRGTGGTGELFF	TGCAGCGTTAGGGGGACAGGGGGTACCGGGGAGCTGTTTTTT
TRBV11-2	TRBD1	NA	TRBJ1-1	CASSPSGGRRDTEAFF	TGTGCCAGCAGCCCCTCAGGGGGGCGGAGGGACACTGAAGCTTTCTTT
TRBV28	NA	NA	TRBJ2-7	CASRPNGQSSYEQYF	TGTGCCAGCAGACCTAACGGACAGAGCTCCTACGAGCAGTACTTC
TRBV27	TRBD1	NA	TRBJ2-7	CASSFTGTDQSEQYF	TGTGCCAGCAGTTTCACCGGGACAGATCAGAGCGAGCAGTACTTC
TRBV19	NA	NA	TRBJ1-1	CASSIQGRGNTEAFF	TGTGCCAGTAGTATTCAAGGACGGGGGAACACTGAAGCTTTCTTT
TRBV5-1	NA	NA	TRBJ2-7	CASSLGRGRGPSSYEQYF	TGCGCCAGCAGCTTAGGTAGGGGGAGGGGACCCTCGTCCTACGAGCAGTACTTC
TRBV28	NA	NA	TRBJ2-7	CASSFVRYSYEQYF	TGTGCCAGCAGTTTCGTCCGTTACTCCTACGAGCAGTACTTC
TRBV30	TRBD2	NA	TRBJ2-7	CAWSPSSSGRMHEQYF	TGTGCCTGGAGTCCCTCTTCTAGCGGGAGGATGCACGAGCAGTACTTC
TRBV7-2	NA	NA	TRBJ1-5	CASSLSPFQPQHF	TGTGCCAGCAGCTTATCTCCCTTCCAGCCCCAGCATTTT
TRBV29-1	TRBD1	NA	TRBJ1-2	CSVSQLSSGGQAYGYTF	TGCAGCGTGTCTCAGCTCTCCAGTGGGGGACAGGCCTATGGCTACACCTTC
TRBV7-9	NA	NA	TRBJ1-1	CASSLGGSTEAFF	TGTGCCAGCAGCCTTGGAGGCAGCACTGAAGCTTTCTTT
TRBV14	NA	few	TRBJ2-3	CASSQGRSVGTDTQYF	TGTGCCAGCAGCCAGGGCAGGTCGGTGGGCACAGATACGCAGTATTTT
TRBV7-8	TRBD1	NA	TRBJ2-3	CASSLRDRGTDTQYF	TGTGCCAGCAGCCTCCGAGACAGGGGTACAGATACGCAGTATTTT
TRBV6-1	TRBD2	NA	TRBJ2-3	CASSEGLAGGPRSTDTQYF	TGTGCCAGCAGTGAAGGCCTAGCGGGAGGGCCGAGGAGCACAGATACGCAGTATTTT
TRBV4-2	NA	NA	TRBJ2-7	CASSQGAGQLLSYGQYF	TGTGCCAGCAGCCAAGGGGCAGGACAGCTCCTCTCCTACGGGCAGTACTTC
TRBV9	TRBD1	NA	TRBJ2-2	CASRGQENTGELFF	TGTGCCAGTAGGGGACAGGAGAACACCGGGGAGCTGTTTTTT
TRBV5-6	NA	NA	TRBJ1-6	CASRKRQSNSPLHF	TGTGCCAGCAGGAAGCGACAGAGTAATTCACCCCTCCACTTT
TRBV29-1	TRBD2	NA	TRBJ2-3	CSVSTGLAGSLGDTQYF	TGCAGCGTCTCTACTGGACTAGCGGGATCTTTGGGAGATACGCAGTATTTT
TRBV6-5	TRBD1	few	TRBJ1-5	CASGQGNQPQHF	TGTGCCAGCGGACAGGGGAATCAGCCCCAGCATTTT
TRBV5-1	NA	NA	TRBJ2-5	CASSGGLNLQETQYF	TGCGCCAGCAGCGGGGGCCTGAACCTGCAAGAGACCCAGTACTTC
TRBV27	TRBD1	NA	TRBJ2-7	CASSSPDRGSEQYF	TGTGCCAGCAGTAGCCCTGACAGGGGTTCCGAGCAGTACTTC
TRBV19	TRBD2	NA	TRBJ2-2	CASSIVKRESGELFF	TGTGCCAGTAGTATAGTGAAGCGGGAGTCCGGGGAGCTGTTTTTT
TRBV29-1	NA	NA	TRBJ1-2	CSVDSGNYGYTF	TGCAGCGTTGACTCCGGGAATTATGGCTACACCTTC